This TCR beta chain is drawn from a study of cytomegalovirus exposure and HLA in healthy donors. Points from the study as a whole: First-cohort TCR clusters tended to co-occur in the roughly 130 validation repertoires, a later analysis found. In vitro work confirmed that three CMV-associated chains recognize CMV antigens. 164 TCR beta chains were listed as cytomegalovirus-associated. Reported results showed that the classifier diagnosed cytomegalovirus status with high specificity and sensitivity.

Regarding this clone: Its target is not known.

With 3 bases removed from V and 0 bases from J, the gap between germline ends came to 19 bases. This CDR3 is built from 19 residues. CDR1 and CDR2 from the germline V gene are SGHRS and YFSETQ. Libraries were prepared by immunoSEQ multiplex PCR; TCRdb keeps only in-frame clonotypes and omits some of them. The sample carries about 57,000 clones, roughly 90% recorded once. The specimen was PBMCs. This sequence joins TRBV5-1 and TRBJ2-6; tentative D call: TRBD2 (5 bases). The receptor comes from a woman in her late teens or twenties in good health and CMV-seronegative. The CDR3 coding sequence is TGCGCCAGCAGCTCCCGATTAGCGAACCTCCTCTCTGGGGCCAACGTCCTGACTTTC. Its translation: CASSSRLANLLSGANVLTF.